The clone carrying this T cell receptor (beta chain) was seen ten or more times. TCR cDNA molecules each had a unique molecular identifier. MiXCR, run by TCRdb on the 5' RACE reads, gives a single entry per CDR3 protein. The data hold some 25,000 distinct CDR3 sequences, with around 4.7% observed a single time. Time point in this sample: sample taken at primary tumor resection. TCRs were sequenced from unsorted whole RNA of tumor, nontumor lung or PBMC. Untreated early-stage non-small cell lung cancer patients, 72 in total, were the donors. The data originate from a study of spatial heterogeneity in lung cancer. Study-wide background: There were consistently more beta-chain sequences detected than alpha-chain sequences. The mean occurrence of each unique TCR and UMI combination in raw reads exceeded nine.

The V gene's germline CDR1 is DFQATT and CDR2 SNEGSKA (reference sequence). The CDR3 runs 10 residues. V shed 3 bases and J 12 bases; nucleotides not matched to a gene: 0. Sequences were derived from PBMCs, sampled at surgery. The rearrangement joins TRBV20-1 to TRBJ2-1, with 9 positions matching TRBD2. The sequence was obtained from a male donor with early-stage non-small cell lung cancer. The CDR3 coding sequence is TGCAGTGCTAGGCGGGAGGGGCAGTTCTTC. Translating it yields CSARREGQFF.